The rows below give T cell receptor beta chains drawn from one sample of a study of blood T cell repertoires in COVID-19. Some clones are missing from TCRdb's copy, which holds only in-frame ones; the method was immunoSEQ multiplex PCR. The repertoire holds 350,000 to 400,000 clones, with 70% to 90% as singletons. The material sequenced was PBMCs or T cells enriched from blood (not recorded which). These receptors were collected from a woman between 18 and 30 years old who had recovered from COVID-19. Both conserved end residues are part of each CDR3. Each record gives: CDR3 DNA, CDR3 protein, clone size, D gene, V gene, J gene. A D gene is named only where the DNA matches it firmly. Not every row has a clone size; where given, it reads once, few, many or a size class.

DNA: TGTGCCAGCAGCTTGCAGGGAGGTTGGGCCGGGGAGCTGTTTTTT; CDR3: CASSLQGGWAGELFF; size: NA; D: NA; V: TRBV5-6; J: TRBJ2-2
DNA: TGTGCCAGCAGCGCCACAGGGGAGAACACTGAAGCTTTCTTT; CDR3: CASSATGENTEAFF; size: NA; D: TRBD1; V: TRBV7-2; J: TRBJ1-1
DNA: TGTGCCAGCAGCCAAGGGACAGGGAGCTCTGGAAACACCATATATTTT; CDR3: CASSQGTGSSGNTIYF; size: NA; D: TRBD1; V: TRBV3-1/TRBV3-2; J: TRBJ1-3
DNA: TGTGCCAGCAGCCAAGTCGCGCTCAAAAACATTCAGTACTTC; CDR3: CASSQVALKNIQYF; size: NA; D: NA; V: TRBV3-1/TRBV3-2; J: TRBJ2-4
DNA: TGCGCCAGCAGCCAACTACAGGGGGCTGGAGAGACCCAGTACTTC; CDR3: CASSQLQGAGETQYF; size: NA; D: TRBD1; V: TRBV5-1; J: TRBJ2-5
DNA: TGTGCCAGCAGTCCGGGACAGGGGGGAATATACGACTATGGCTACACCTTC; CDR3: CASSPGQGGIYDYGYTF; size: NA; D: TRBD1; V: TRBV6-6; J: TRBJ1-2
DNA: TGTGCCAGTAGTATAGGTTTACAATCCCGAGAGACCCAGTACTTC; CDR3: CASSIGLQSRETQYF; size: NA; D: NA; V: TRBV19; J: TRBJ2-5
DNA: TGTGCCAGCAGCTCCGGACAGCTTTCAACTAATGAAAAACTGTTTTTT; CDR3: CASSSGQLSTNEKLFF; size: NA; D: NA; V: TRBV5-4; J: TRBJ1-4
DNA: TGTGCCAGCAGCTTTGCTAGCGGGGCCTCTGGGACCGGGGAGCTGTTTTTT; CDR3: CASSFASGASGTGELFF; size: NA; D: TRBD2; V: TRBV7-9; J: TRBJ2-2
DNA: TGTGCCAGCAGTGCTCCGTTAGTCCACTCTGGAAACACCATATATTTT; CDR3: CASSAPLVHSGNTIYF; size: NA; D: NA; V: TRBV6-6; J: TRBJ1-3
DNA: TGTGCCACCAGTGGTGGCGGGGACGGGACCCAGTACTTC; CDR3: CATSGGGDGTQYF; size: NA; D: NA; V: TRBV24-1; J: TRBJ2-5
DNA: TGTGCCGTCAGCGGCTCTCCCCGTGGGGAAGAGACCCAGTACTTC; CDR3: CAVSGSPRGEETQYF; size: NA; D: NA; V: TRBV2; J: TRBJ2-5
DNA: TGTGCCAGCAGTTATCACGGGGCGAACACCGGGGAGCTGTTTTTT; CDR3: CASSYHGANTGELFF; size: once; D: NA; V: TRBV6-5; J: TRBJ2-2
DNA: TGTGCCAGCAACCTCGGACGGGGGTCCGACTATGGCTACACCTTC; CDR3: CASNLGRGSDYGYTF; size: NA; D: NA; V: TRBV6-5; J: TRBJ1-2
DNA: TGCGCCAGCAGCAGACAGGGGGCCCAAGAGACCCAGTACTTC; CDR3: CASSRQGAQETQYF; size: NA; D: TRBD1; V: TRBV5-1; J: TRBJ2-5
DNA: TGTGCCAGCAGCCCCCGACAGGGGTGGAATGAGCAGTTCTTC; CDR3: CASSPRQGWNEQFF; size: NA; D: TRBD1; V: TRBV11-2; J: TRBJ2-1
DNA: TGTGCCAGCAGCCACCGGGACATTTTGAACACTGAAGCTTTCTTT; CDR3: CASSHRDILNTEAFF; size: NA; D: NA; V: TRBV4-2; J: TRBJ1-1
DNA: TGTGCCAGCAGTTTATTGCGAGGGCCCGCCGCGGCCCAGCATTTT; CDR3: CASSLLRGPAAAQHF; size: NA; D: NA; V: TRBV28; J: TRBJ1-5
DNA: TGTGCCAGCAGCGGCTATTTGCAGGGGGCGCGGAATGGCTACACCTTC; CDR3: CASSGYLQGARNGYTF; size: NA; D: TRBD1; V: TRBV7-2; J: TRBJ1-2
DNA: TGCGCCAGCAGCCAAGACAGGGCGGGGGCACAGGGTCTTCAGCCCCAGCATTTT; CDR3: CASSQDRAGAQGLQPQHF; size: NA; D: NA; V: TRBV4-3; J: TRBJ1-5
DNA: TGTGCCAGCAGTGGAGGGTCGTCCACCTACAATGAGCAGTTCTTC; CDR3: CASSGGSSTYNEQFF; size: once; D: NA; V: TRBV27; J: TRBJ2-1
DNA: TGTGCCAGCAGTGTTCCCCCTACAGAGAACTCTGGAAACACCATATATTTT; CDR3: CASSVPPTENSGNTIYF; size: NA; D: NA; V: TRBV6-4; J: TRBJ1-3
DNA: TGTGCCAGCAGCCCAGGGACTAGCGTTATCTACGAGCAGTACTTC; CDR3: CASSPGTSVIYEQYF; size: NA; D: TRBD2; V: TRBV9; J: TRBJ2-7
DNA: TGTGCCAGTAGTACCCCCCCGCGGCGGGGGGGAAACCAAGAGACCCAGTACTTC; CDR3: CASSTPPRRGGNQETQYF; size: NA; D: TRBD2; V: TRBV19; J: TRBJ2-5
DNA: TGTGCCAGTAGCAGAACGGGGACTAGAATAGAGACCCAGTACTTC; CDR3: CASSRTGTRIETQYF; size: NA; D: TRBD2; V: TRBV19; J: TRBJ2-5
DNA: TGTGCCAGCAGTCGATCTTTCGGGGAAGAGCAGTACTTC; CDR3: CASSRSFGEEQYF; size: NA; D: NA; V: TRBV6-6; J: TRBJ2-7
DNA: TGTGCCAGCAGCTGGGGGCAGGGTCTTCTGAACACTGAAGCTTTCTTT; CDR3: CASSWGQGLLNTEAFF; size: NA; D: NA; V: TRBV3-1/TRBV3-2; J: TRBJ1-1
DNA: TGTGCCAGCAGCCGTTACTTAAACACTGAAGCTTTCTTT; CDR3: CASSRYLNTEAFF; size: NA; D: NA; V: TRBV12-3/TRBV12-4; J: TRBJ1-1
DNA: TGTGCCAGCAGTCCTTTTGTGGTCAGGGGGCGTTCGATTGAAAAACTGTTTTTT; CDR3: CASSPFVVRGRSIEKLFF; size: NA; D: TRBD1; V: TRBV6-4; J: TRBJ1-4
DNA: TGTGCCAGCAGTTACCAACTAGCGGGGGGGCAGGATGAGCAGTTCTTC; CDR3: CASSYQLAGGQDEQFF; size: NA; D: TRBD2; V: TRBV6-5; J: TRBJ2-1
DNA: TGTGCCAGCAGCTCGGGGACTAGCGGGGGCGAGTCAGATACGCAGTATTTT; CDR3: CASSSGTSGGESDTQYF; size: NA; D: TRBD2; V: TRBV11-3; J: TRBJ2-3
DNA: TGTGCCAGCAGTGAAATTAGGAGCGGGGTGGTCTACAATGAGCAGTTCTTC; CDR3: CASSEIRSGVVYNEQFF; size: NA; D: TRBD2; V: TRBV6-1; J: TRBJ2-1
DNA: TGTGCCAGCAGCACCACAGGGGAAGGTGAAAAACTGTTTTTT; CDR3: CASSTTGEGEKLFF; size: NA; D: TRBD1; V: TRBV7-9; J: TRBJ1-4
DNA: TGTGCCAGCAGTTCCCCCCAGGGGGCGACCGACGAGCAGTACTTC; CDR3: CASSSPQGATDEQYF; size: NA; D: TRBD1; V: TRBV27; J: TRBJ2-7
DNA: TGCGCCAGCAGCCAACTTAGCGGGGAGGGGACAGATACGCAGTATTTT; CDR3: CASSQLSGEGTDTQYF; size: NA; D: TRBD2; V: TRBV5-1; J: TRBJ2-3
DNA: TGTGCCAGCAGTGAACAGGGGAGGGGTGGCAATCAGCCCCAGCATTTT; CDR3: CASSEQGRGGNQPQHF; size: NA; D: NA; V: TRBV2; J: TRBJ1-5
DNA: TGTGCCAGCAGCCCTCAAGGGGGCGGGGCGGGGTTGGCCCAGTACTTC; CDR3: CASSPQGGGAGLAQYF; size: NA; D: NA; V: TRBV7-2; J: TRBJ2-5
DNA: TGTGCCAGCAGCTTGGCCGGGAGGAGCACAGATACGCAGTATTTT; CDR3: CASSLAGRSTDTQYF; size: NA; D: TRBD2; V: TRBV5-8; J: TRBJ2-3
DNA: TGTGCCAGCAGCCCTACAAACCCGGGGGGGTCCGGTAACACCGGGGAGCTGTTTTTT; CDR3: CASSPTNPGGSGNTGELFF; size: NA; D: TRBD2; V: TRBV5-5; J: TRBJ2-2
DNA: TGTGCCAGCAGTTTAAACCCGGACAGGAGTGGCGGCTACACCTTC; CDR3: CASSLNPDRSGGYTF; size: NA; D: TRBD1; V: TRBV28; J: TRBJ1-2
DNA: TGCGCCAGCAGCCGGATCGGAGACGGGAGCAATCAGCCCCAGCATTTT; CDR3: CASSRIGDGSNQPQHF; size: NA; D: NA; V: TRBV4-1; J: TRBJ1-5